This TCR beta chain is drawn from a study of vaccination effects on CD4 cells after COVID-19. Study at large: Post-vaccine draws lagged the second dose by a median of 72 days.

Sequencing followed a ViraFEST assay step that expanded antigen-specific CD4+ T cells with viral peptide pools. Culture lasted 10 days before CD4+ T cell isolation. The vaccine given was either BNT162b2 or mRNA-1273, in two doses. V shed 6 bases and J shed 10 bases, with 16 bases lying between them. The V gene's germline CDR1 is MDHEN and CDR2 SYDVKM. The length of the CDR3 is 13 residues. Sequencing used immunoSEQ multiplex PCR; TCRdb keeps in-frame clones, though not all of them. In the table there are fewer than 85,000 clones, roughly 76% of which are singletons. Notes on this clone: The antigen remains unidentified.

The sequence came from a human donor who received a COVID-19 vaccine. The chain combines TRBV28 with TRBJ2-1; D call uncertain. This material consisted of CD4+ T cells from PBMCs cultured with HCoV-OC43 spike peptides, taken after COVID-19 vaccination. The subset here: HCoV-OC43 spike overlapping peptide pool stimulation. In DNA, the CDR3 is TGTGCCAGCAGGAAAAGCAGGCAGATGGAGCAGTTCTTC. This codes for CASRKSRQMEQFF.